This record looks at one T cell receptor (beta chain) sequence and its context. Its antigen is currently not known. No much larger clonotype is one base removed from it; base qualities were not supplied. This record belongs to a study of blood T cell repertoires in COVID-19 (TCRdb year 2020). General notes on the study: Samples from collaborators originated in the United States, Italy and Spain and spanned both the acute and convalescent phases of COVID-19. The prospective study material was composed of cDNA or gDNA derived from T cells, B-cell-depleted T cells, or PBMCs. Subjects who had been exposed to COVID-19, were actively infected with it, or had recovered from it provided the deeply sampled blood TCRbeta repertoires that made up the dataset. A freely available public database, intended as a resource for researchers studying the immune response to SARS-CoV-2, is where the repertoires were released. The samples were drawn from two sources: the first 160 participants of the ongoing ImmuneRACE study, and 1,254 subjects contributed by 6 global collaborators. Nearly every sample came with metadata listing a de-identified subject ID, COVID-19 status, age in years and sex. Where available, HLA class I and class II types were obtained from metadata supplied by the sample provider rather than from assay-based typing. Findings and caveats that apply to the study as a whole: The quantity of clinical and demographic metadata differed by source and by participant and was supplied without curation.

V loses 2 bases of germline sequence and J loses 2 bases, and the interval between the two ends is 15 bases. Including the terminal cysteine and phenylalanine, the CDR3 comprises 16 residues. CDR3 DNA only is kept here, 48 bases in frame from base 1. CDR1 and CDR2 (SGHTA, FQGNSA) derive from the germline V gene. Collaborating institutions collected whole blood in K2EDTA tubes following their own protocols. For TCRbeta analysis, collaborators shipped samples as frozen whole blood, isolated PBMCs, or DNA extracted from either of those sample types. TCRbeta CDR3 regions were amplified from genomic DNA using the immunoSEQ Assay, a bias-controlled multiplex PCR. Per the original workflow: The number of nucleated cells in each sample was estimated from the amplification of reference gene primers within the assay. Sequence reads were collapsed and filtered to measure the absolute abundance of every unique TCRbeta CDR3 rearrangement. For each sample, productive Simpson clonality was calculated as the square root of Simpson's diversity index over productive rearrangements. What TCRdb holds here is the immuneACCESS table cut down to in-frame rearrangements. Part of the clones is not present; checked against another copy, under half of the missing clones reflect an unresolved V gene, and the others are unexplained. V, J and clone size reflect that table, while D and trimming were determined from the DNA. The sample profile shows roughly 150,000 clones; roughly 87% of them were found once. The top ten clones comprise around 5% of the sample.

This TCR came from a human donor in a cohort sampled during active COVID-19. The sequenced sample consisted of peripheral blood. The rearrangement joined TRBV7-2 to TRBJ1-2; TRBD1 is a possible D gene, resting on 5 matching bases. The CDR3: CASSLSGQDINYGYTF. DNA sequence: TGTGCCAGCAGCTTATCCGGACAAGACATCAACTATGGCTACACCTTC.